These T cell receptor beta chains were read from a single sample in a study of cytomegalovirus exposure and HLA in healthy donors. The method was immunoSEQ multiplex PCR; TCRdb's version includes in-frame clones alone and lacks a portion of them. The table includes 150,000 to 180,000 clones, roughly 74% detected once. The sample consisted of PBMCs. The receptors stem from a man in his late teens or twenties in good health and CMV-seronegative. Each CDR3 is given with its conserved first and last residue. The D gene is left open where the match is weak. Part of the rows lack a size; the others show once, few, many or a class for expanded clones.

J gene: TRBJ1-2
D gene: -
clone size: -
V gene: TRBV4-1
CDR3 DNA: TGCGCCAGCAGTCAGCCCGGGAGGGGTAACTATGGCTACACCTTC
CDR3 protein: CASSQPGRGNYGYTF

J gene: TRBJ2-1
D gene: -
clone size: -
V gene: TRBV19
CDR3 DNA: TGTGCTTGCGGTTACAATGAGCAGTTCTTC
CDR3 protein: CACGYNEQFF

J gene: TRBJ1-5
D gene: TRBD1
clone size: -
V gene: TRBV7-9
CDR3 DNA: TGTTCCAGCAGCGTGGGGACAGGGGGAAGCAATCAGCCCCAGCATTTT
CDR3 protein: CSSSVGTGGSNQPQHF

J gene: TRBJ2-7
D gene: TRBD1
clone size: -
V gene: TRBV5-1
CDR3 DNA: TGCGCCAGCAGCGGGGGGACAGGGGTTGAGCAGTACTTC
CDR3 protein: CASSGGTGVEQYF

J gene: TRBJ1-2
D gene: TRBD1
clone size: -
V gene: TRBV7-9
CDR3 DNA: TGTTCCAGCAGCTCCGGACAGGGTACATTCTCTAACTATGGCTACACCTTC
CDR3 protein: CSSSSGQGTFSNYGYTF

J gene: TRBJ1-5
D gene: -
clone size: -
V gene: TRBV5-1
CDR3 DNA: TGCGCCAGCAGCTTGGATACAGCCGGGAAGACGCCCCAGCATTTT
CDR3 protein: CASSLDTAGKTPQHF

J gene: TRBJ1-1
D gene: -
clone size: -
V gene: TRBV5-1
CDR3 DNA: TGCGCCAGCAGCGGGCCGGGGGGAATGAACACTGAAGCTTTCTTT
CDR3 protein: CASSGPGGMNTEAFF

J gene: TRBJ2-7
D gene: -
clone size: -
V gene: TRBV30
CDR3 DNA: TGTGCCTGGAGCAGGCGCAGCGAGCAGTACTTC
CDR3 protein: CAWSRRSEQYF

J gene: TRBJ1-6
D gene: -
clone size: few
V gene: TRBV9
CDR3 DNA: TGTGCCAGCAGCCCCGAGACGGGATATGCTGCTCCCCTCCACTTT
CDR3 protein: CASSPETGYAAPLHF

J gene: TRBJ1-4
D gene: TRBD1
clone size: -
V gene: TRBV9
CDR3 DNA: TGTGCCAGCAGCGTTTCCGGGACAGCTTATGAAAAACTGTTTTTT
CDR3 protein: CASSVSGTAYEKLFF

J gene: TRBJ2-5
D gene: TRBD1
clone size: -
V gene: TRBV4-1
CDR3 DNA: TGCGCCAGCAGCCCCCCGACAGGGGAGGCGGAAGAGACCCAGTACTTC
CDR3 protein: CASSPPTGEAEETQYF

J gene: TRBJ2-1
D gene: TRBD1
clone size: -
V gene: TRBV28
CDR3 DNA: TGTGCCAGCAATCCAGGGGGCAACCGTAATGAGCAGTTCTTC
CDR3 protein: CASNPGGNRNEQFF

J gene: TRBJ1-6
D gene: -
clone size: -
V gene: TRBV5-6
CDR3 DNA: TGTGCCAGCAGCCCCCCGGGGATGGCAGATTCACCCCTCCACTTT
CDR3 protein: CASSPPGMADSPLHF